Listed below are T cell receptor beta chains from one sample, sequenced in a study of OX40 agonist ivuxolimab in advanced cancers. Data came from immunoSEQ multiplex PCR; TCRdb stores just in-frame clones and leaves some out. The data show about 64,000 clones, 80% to 90% seen once. The specimen was CD4+ or CD8+ T cells sorted from blood, collected in a trial of the OX40 agonist ivuxolimab. The receptor source for this set is an adult with an advanced solid tumor such as melanoma, head and neck, liver or kidney cancer. Both conserved end residues are part of each CDR3. A D gene is named only where the DNA matches it firmly. Clone size, where shown, is once, few, many, or a class for clones that have expanded.

>TRBV5-3|NA|NA|TRBJ2-4
CARREKIKNIQYF
TGTGCCAGAAGAGAGAAAATCAAAAACATTCAGTACTTC
>TRBV11-2|once|TRBD2|TRBJ2-1
CASSSPKRGGSYNEQFF
TGTGCCAGCAGCTCGCCTAAGCGGGGGGGCTCCTACAATGAGCAGTTCTTC
>TRBV5-4|NA|TRBD2|TRBJ2-1
CASSFGAGGPGNEQFF
TGTGCCAGCAGCTTCGGCGCGGGAGGGCCGGGCAATGAGCAGTTCTTC
>TRBV25-1|NA|TRBD2|TRBJ2-1
CASSEGGSYNEQFF
TGTGCCAGCAGTGAGGGGGGGTCCTACAATGAGCAGTTCTTC
>TRBV7-8|NA|NA|TRBJ1-5
CASSLKGGGQPQHF
TGTGCCAGCAGCTTGAAGGGGGGCGGGCAGCCCCAGCATTTT
>TRBV28|NA|NA|TRBJ2-2
CASSPGGMNTGELFF
TGTGCCAGCAGTCCGGGGGGCATGAACACCGGGGAGCTGTTTTTT
>TRBV19|NA|TRBD1|TRBJ1-2
CASSIKTQGNYGYTF
TGTGCCAGTAGTATCAAAACACAGGGGAACTATGGCTACACCTTC
>TRBV19|NA|TRBD1|TRBJ2-7
CASSKQGAEEQYF
TGTGCCAGTAGTAAACAGGGGGCGGAGGAGCAGTACTTC
>TRBV19|NA|TRBD1|TRBJ2-5
CASSPPGTGYGTQYF
TGTGCCAGTAGTCCGCCGGGGACAGGCTATGGGACCCAGTACTTC
>TRBV6-5|NA|TRBD1|TRBJ1-1
CASRRDRPVNTEAFF
TGTGCCAGCAGGAGGGACAGGCCGGTGAACACTGAAGCTTTCTTT
>TRBV28|NA|TRBD1|TRBJ1-6
CASSPGQGNSPLHF
TGTGCCAGCAGTCCTGGACAGGGGAACTCACCCCTCCACTTT
>TRBV11-2|NA|NA|TRBJ1-3
CASSLEAGLGNTIYF
TGTGCCAGCAGCTTAGAAGCTGGGTTAGGAAACACCATATATTTT
>TRBV9|NA|NA|TRBJ2-3
CASSPAPVDTQYF
TGTGCCAGCAGCCCTGCCCCGGTGGATACGCAGTATTTT
>TRBV9|NA|NA|TRBJ1-1
CASSVGPGRGGNTEAFF
TGTGCCAGCAGCGTAGGCCCAGGCCGGGGGGGGAACACTGAAGCTTTCTTT
>TRBV5-1|NA|TRBD1|TRBJ2-6
CASSPTGAGANVLTF
TGCGCCAGCAGCCCCACAGGGGCTGGGGCCAACGTCCTGACTTTC
>TRBV10-1|NA|NA|TRBJ2-5
CASSGGGTEGKTQYF
TGCGCCAGCAGTGGAGGGGGCACGGAGGGGAAGACCCAGTACTTC
>TRBV11-3|NA|TRBD1|TRBJ2-5
CASSLGTGVQETQYF
TGTGCCAGCAGCTTAGGGACAGGGGTTCAAGAGACCCAGTACTTC